The rows below give T cell receptor beta chains drawn from one sample of a study of OX40 agonist ivuxolimab in advanced cancers. The protocol was immunoSEQ multiplex PCR, while the TCRdb copy is restricted to in-frame clones and leaves out a portion. The table has over 85,000 clones, about 86% seen once. The sample in question was CD4+ or CD8+ T cells sorted from blood, obtained in a trial of the OX40 agonist ivuxolimab. These receptors all come from an adult with an advanced solid tumor such as melanoma, head and neck, liver or kidney cancer. Each CDR3 is given with its conserved first and last residue. The D gene is left open where the match is weak. Rows may omit the clone size; those that give it use once, few, many or a size class.

j_call | d_call | clone_size | v_call | cdr3_nt | cdr3_aa
TRBJ2-7 | TRBD1 | - | TRBV4-1 | TGCGCCAGCAGACAAAGCGGACAGGGGACCTACGAGCAGTACTTC | CASRQSGQGTYEQYF
TRBJ2-7 | - | - | TRBV11-2 | TGTGCCAGCAGCTTAGCGGCGAGCTACGAGCAGTACTTC | CASSLAASYEQYF
TRBJ1-5 | - | - | TRBV7-2 | TGTGCCAGCAGCTTACGGAGCAATCAGCCCCAGCATTTT | CASSLRSNQPQHF
TRBJ1-1 | - | few | TRBV7-8 | TGTGCCAGCAGCTTCGGACCCTCGAACACTGAAGCTTTCTTT | CASSFGPSNTEAFF
TRBJ1-5 | - | - | TRBV15 | TGTGCCACCAGCAGGGGACGAAATCAGCCCCAGCATTTT | CATSRGRNQPQHF
TRBJ1-1 | - | - | TRBV16 | TGTGCCAGCAGCCAATACACTGAAGCTTTCTTT | CASSQYTEAFF
TRBJ1-1 | - | - | TRBV7-3 | TGTGCCAGCAGCAATCGAAGGGGGACTGAAGCTTTCTTT | CASSNRRGTEAFF
TRBJ2-5 | TRBD1 | - | TRBV5-1 | TGCGCCAGCAGCCGGGACAGGGACGAGACCCAGTACTTC | CASSRDRDETQYF
TRBJ1-5 | - | - | TRBV30 | TGTGCCTGGGCGGGGGAAATGGGCAATCAGCCCCAGCATTTT | CAWAGEMGNQPQHF
TRBJ2-7 | - | - | TRBV7-6 | TGTGCCAGCAGCCCTAGAGGGCTGGCGGGAAACTACGAGCAGTACTTC | CASSPRGLAGNYEQYF
TRBJ1-2 | - | - | TRBV30 | TGTGCCTGGAGTGAGAGGGGAGACAGGCTCCCAAGAAACTATGGCTACACCTTC | CAWSERGDRLPRNYGYTF
TRBJ2-5 | TRBD2 | - | TRBV19 | TGTGCCAGTAGTAGGGCGACTAGCGGGCTCCGGACCCAGTACTTC | CASSRATSGLRTQYF
TRBJ2-7 | TRBD1 | - | TRBV6-6 | TGTGCCACCGGGACAGGGGATCACAACGAGCAGTACTTC | CATGTGDHNEQYF
TRBJ2-7 | - | - | TRBV2 | TGTGCCAGCAGATATACCGGGACACCGAGGGGGCAGTACTTC | CASRYTGTPRGQYF
TRBJ1-5 | - | - | TRBV5-6 | TGTGCCAGCAGCTTGTGGGGGGCACCCGGTAGCAATCAGCCCCAGCATTTT | CASSLWGAPGSNQPQHF
TRBJ2-2 | - | once | TRBV30 | TGTGCGACTGGAACCGGGAGCAGTACCGGGGAGCTGTTTTTT | CATGTGSSTGELFF
TRBJ2-7 | - | - | TRBV14 | TGTGCCAGCAGCCAAGAGAGGACGGGGTGGGGCGAGCAGTACTTC | CASSQERTGWGEQYF
TRBJ2-3 | - | - | TRBV5-6 | TGTGCCAGCAGCCCAGGGTTAGATACGCAGTATTTT | CASSPGLDTQYF
TRBJ2-7 | - | - | TRBV7-9 | TGTGCCAGCAGCCGAGAACAAGCCTACGAGCAGTACTTC | CASSREQAYEQYF
TRBJ2-2 | TRBD1 | - | TRBV7-2 | TGTGCCAGCAGCCCCAGACAGGGGATCGGCGGGGAGCTGTTTTTT | CASSPRQGIGGELFF
TRBJ1-2 | - | - | TRBV6-4 | TGTGCCAGCGGGGACGACAGCTTTGAACCCACCTATGGCTACACCTTC | CASGDDSFEPTYGYTF
TRBJ2-7 | - | - | TRBV20-1 | TGCAGTGCTAGGGACTCCTACGAGCAGTACTTC | CSARDSYEQYF
TRBJ1-2 | TRBD1 | - | TRBV5-1 | TGCGCCAGCAGCCCGACAGGGGGGGTTGTCTATGGCTACACCTTC | CASSPTGGVVYGYTF
TRBJ1-1 | - | - | TRBV7-9 | TGTGCCAGCAGCATTATGCCCAGGAAGGCTTTCTTT | CASSIMPRKAFF
TRBJ1-2 | - | - | TRBV19 | TGTGCCAGTAGTATTCAGGGTGGCTACACCTTC | CASSIQGGYTF
TRBJ1-2 | TRBD1 | - | TRBV7-3 | TGTGCCAGCAGCTTAAGATTAGACAGGGCCAGCGGCTACACCTTC | CASSLRLDRASGYTF
TRBJ2-7 | - | - | TRBV19 | TGTGCCAGTAGTATATTCTCGGACAGCTCCTACGAGCAGTACTTC | CASSIFSDSSYEQYF
TRBJ1-3 | - | once | TRBV7-9 | TGTGCCAGCAGCTGGGGCCGCGGATGGGAAAACACCATATATTTT | CASSWGRGWENTIYF
TRBJ2-3 | TRBD2 | - | TRBV10-2 | TGCGCCGGAGCTAAGCGGGGGGGCACAGATACGCAGTATTTT | CAGAKRGGTDTQYF
TRBJ1-2 | TRBD1 | - | TRBV6-5 | TGTGCCAGCAGTTACTCAAAGGGGGCGTGGTATGGCTACACCTTC | CASSYSKGAWYGYTF
TRBJ1-3 | TRBD1 | few | TRBV14 | TGTGCCAGCAGCCAACAGGACAGGGCTAGAGGAAACACCATATATTTT | CASSQQDRARGNTIYF
TRBJ1-1 | TRBD1 | - | TRBV9 | TGTGCCAGCAGCGTAGACAGAGGGCAGGGGGTCCTCACTGAAGCTTTCTTT | CASSVDRGQGVLTEAFF
TRBJ2-4 | - | - | TRBV7-9 | TGTGCCAGCAGCTTGCCAGGACCAAACATTCAGTACTTC | CASSLPGPNIQYF
TRBJ2-3 | TRBD2 | - | TRBV10-3 | TGTGCCATCAGTCAGACTAGCGGGGGGGAGACGCAGTATTTT | CAISQTSGGETQYF
TRBJ1-5 | - | - | TRBV7-2 | TGTGCCAGCAGCTTAGGTGGATGGAGCAATCAGCCCCAGCATTTT | CASSLGGWSNQPQHF
TRBJ2-1 | TRBD2 | - | TRBV9 | TGTGCCAGCAGCGTTCTAGCGGGAGGTCCCCCTAGAAATGAGCAGTTCTTC | CASSVLAGGPPRNEQFF
TRBJ1-4 | - | - | TRBV7-9 | TGTGCCAGCAGCTTCGATGTATGGGAAAAACTGTTTTTT | CASSFDVWEKLFF
TRBJ2-5 | - | - | TRBV5-8 | TGTGCCAGCAGCTTTCAGGAGACCCAGTACTTC | CASSFQETQYF
TRBJ2-7 | TRBD1 | - | TRBV27 | TGTGCCAGCAGCCATTACAGGGGGTACGAGCAGTACTTC | CASSHYRGYEQYF
TRBJ2-7 | TRBD1 | once | TRBV7-2 | TGTGCCAGCAGCTTCGGACAGGGGTTATACGAGCAGTACTTC | CASSFGQGLYEQYF
TRBJ2-5 | TRBD2 | - | TRBV7-2 | TGTGCCAGCAGCCCGGGACTAGCGGAAGAGACCCAGTACTTC | CASSPGLAEETQYF
TRBJ1-2 | - | - | TRBV14 | TGTGCCAGCAGCCCGGACTATAAACATGGCTACACCTTC | CASSPDYKHGYTF
TRBJ2-7 | - | - | TRBV27 | TGTGCCAGCAGTTTGCAGGGGGGGTCCTACGAGCAGTACTTC | CASSLQGGSYEQYF
TRBJ2-7 | TRBD2 | - | TRBV6-1 | TGTGCCAGCAGTGAACCCACTAGCGGGGTCTCCTACGAGCAGTACTTC | CASSEPTSGVSYEQYF
TRBJ2-1 | TRBD1 | once | TRBV5-1 | TGCGCCAGCAGGTATATCCGGGGACAGGGATACAATGAGCAGTTCTTC | CASRYIRGQGYNEQFF
TRBJ1-6 | - | - | TRBV6-1 | TGTGCCAGCAGTGAATCTGTGGGGGGCTCCTATAATTCACCCCTCCACTTT | CASSESVGGSYNSPLHF
TRBJ2-6 | TRBD2 | once | TRBV27 | TGTGCCAGCAGAATGTGGGCGGGGGACCCTTACTCTGGGGCCAACGTCCTGACTTTC | CASRMWAGDPYSGANVLTF